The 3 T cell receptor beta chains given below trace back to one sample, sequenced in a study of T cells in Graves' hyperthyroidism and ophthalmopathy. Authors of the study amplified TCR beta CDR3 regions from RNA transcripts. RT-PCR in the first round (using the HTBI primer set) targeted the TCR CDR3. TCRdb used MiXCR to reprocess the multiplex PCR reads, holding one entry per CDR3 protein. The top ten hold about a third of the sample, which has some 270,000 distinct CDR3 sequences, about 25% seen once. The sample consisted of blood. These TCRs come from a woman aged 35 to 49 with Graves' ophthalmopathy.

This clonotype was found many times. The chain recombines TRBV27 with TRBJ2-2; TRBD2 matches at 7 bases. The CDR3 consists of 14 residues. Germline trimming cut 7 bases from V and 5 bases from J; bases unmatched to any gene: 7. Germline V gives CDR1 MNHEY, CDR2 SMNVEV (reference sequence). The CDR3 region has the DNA TGTGCCAGCACCCGGACCGGGGGGACCGGGGAGCTGTTTTTT. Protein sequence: CASTRTGGTGELFF.

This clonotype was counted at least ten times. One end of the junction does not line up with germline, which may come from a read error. CDR3 nucleotides: TGTGCCGGCAGTTTAACCACAAACTCCTACGAGCAGTACTTC. Translation: CAGSLTTNSYEQYF. V is TRBV28 and J is TRBJ2-7; no reliable D call. The CDR3 has 14 amino acids. Per the germline V gene, CDR1 is MDHEN and CDR2 is SYDVKM.

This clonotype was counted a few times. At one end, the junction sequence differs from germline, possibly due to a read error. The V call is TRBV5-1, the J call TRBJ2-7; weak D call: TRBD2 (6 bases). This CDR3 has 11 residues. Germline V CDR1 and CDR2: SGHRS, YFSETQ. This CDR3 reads CASSLGGDSSF. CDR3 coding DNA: TGCGCCAGCAGCTTGGGAGGGGACTCCTCCTTC.